This T cell receptor beta chain emerged from a study of PD-L1 blockade in urothelial cancer. Broader study findings: Blood TCR clonality below the median before treatment was a predictor of better survival.

Regarding this clone: Its antigen remains unidentified.

Time point reported: pretreatment peripheral blood. TCRdb's table, derived via immunoSEQ multiplex PCR, lists solely in-frame clones and lacks some. The repertoire consists of tens of thousands of clones, with approximately 84% occurring once and the leading ten covering more than 15%. Sequences were derived from PBMCs, sampled around atezolizumab (anti-PD-L1) treatment. The receptor comes from a man between 60 and 75 years old with urothelial cancer.

The CDR3 here is CASSQTGGASYEQYF. The CDR3 DNA follows: TGTGCCAGCAGTCAGACAGGGGGCGCGTCCTACGAGCAGTACTTC. The rearrangement joins TRBV6-5 to TRBJ2-7; 10 nucleotides align to TRBD1. The ends lost 5 bases at V and 1 base at J; junction bases unmatched: 5. The germline V gene has CDR1 MNHEY and CDR2 SVGAGI. The CDR3 contains 15 residues.